This T cell receptor beta chain was obtained from a study of response to subunit inactivated influenza vaccine. General study results and limits: Authors suggested each seasonal influenza vaccination recruits few new T cells.

The CDR3 contains 13 residues. Trimming pared 3 bases from V and 2 bases from J, leaving 5 bases between. Germline V gene data show CDR1 as LNHDA and CDR2 as SQIVND (reference sequence). For this clonotype: Its antigen is unknown.

MiXCR was run by TCRdb on the RT-PCR reads, yielding one entry per CDR3 protein. The sample holds about 800,000 distinct CDR3 sequences; 21% are singletons and the top ten take more than 8.5%. The material sequenced was PBMCs from blood, taken more than 4 days after vaccination. This sequence joins TRBV19 and TRBJ2-1; D remains ambiguous. The sequence was collected from a man aged 45 to 65 who received an inactivated influenza vaccine. As DNA, the CDR3 is TGTGCCAGTAGTATGAATACCTACAATGAGCAGTTCTTC. Translating it yields CASSMNTYNEQFF.